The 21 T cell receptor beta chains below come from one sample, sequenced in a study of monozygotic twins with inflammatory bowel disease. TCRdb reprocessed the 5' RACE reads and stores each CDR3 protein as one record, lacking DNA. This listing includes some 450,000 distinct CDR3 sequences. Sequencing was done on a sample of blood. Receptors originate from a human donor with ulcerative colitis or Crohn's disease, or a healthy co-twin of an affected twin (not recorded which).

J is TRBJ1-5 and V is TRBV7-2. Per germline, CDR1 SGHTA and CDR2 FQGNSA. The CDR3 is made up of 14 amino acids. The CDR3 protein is CASSLESKGQPQHF.

This CDR3 reads CASSGGGQGYEQYF. This chain links TRBV7-8 with TRBJ2-7; TCRdb indicates TRBD1, and absent DNA this call remains unverified. CDR3 length: 14 amino acids. Germline CDR1 reads SGHVS; CDR2 reads FQNEAQ.

This chain's CDR3 is CASSVRDRLSYEQYF. V gene TRBV28 combines with J gene TRBJ2-7; with no DNA, the TCRdb D assignment of TRBD1 cannot be verified. Germline V gene sequence: CDR1 MDHEN, CDR2 SYDVKM. The CDR3 totals 15 residues.

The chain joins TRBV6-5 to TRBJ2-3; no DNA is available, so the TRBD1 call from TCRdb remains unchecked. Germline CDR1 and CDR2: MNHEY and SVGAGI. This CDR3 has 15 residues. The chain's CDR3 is CASSYSLPPGGTQYF.

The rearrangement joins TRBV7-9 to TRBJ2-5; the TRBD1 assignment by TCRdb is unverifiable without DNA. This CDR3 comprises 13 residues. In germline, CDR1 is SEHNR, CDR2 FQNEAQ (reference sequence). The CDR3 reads CASNPGAQETQYF.

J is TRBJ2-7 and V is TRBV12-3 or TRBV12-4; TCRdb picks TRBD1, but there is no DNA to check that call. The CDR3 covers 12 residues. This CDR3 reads CAIGGQGYEQYF.

The CDR3 here is CASSWDAQGPDTQYF. J is TRBJ2-3 and V is TRBV5-1; as DNA is missing, the TRBD1 call by TCRdb cannot be tested. The CDR3 consists of 15 residues. Germline CDR1 and CDR2: SGHRS and YFSETQ.

The CDR3 region is CASSASETSYEQYF. The chain couples TRBV5-1 to TRBJ2-7. Per germline, CDR1 SGHRS and CDR2 YFSETQ. This CDR3 has 14 amino acids.

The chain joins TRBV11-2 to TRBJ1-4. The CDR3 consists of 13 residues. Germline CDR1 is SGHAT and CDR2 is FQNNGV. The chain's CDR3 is CASSLVALEKLFF.

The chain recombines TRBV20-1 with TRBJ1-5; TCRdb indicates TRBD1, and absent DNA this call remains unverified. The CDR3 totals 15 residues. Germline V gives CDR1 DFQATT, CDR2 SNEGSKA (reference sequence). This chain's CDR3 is CSARKSATVYQPQHF.

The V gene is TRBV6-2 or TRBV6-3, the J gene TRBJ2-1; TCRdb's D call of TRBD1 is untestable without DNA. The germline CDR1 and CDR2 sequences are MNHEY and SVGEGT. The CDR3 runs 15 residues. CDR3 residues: CATRERDRGYNEQFF.

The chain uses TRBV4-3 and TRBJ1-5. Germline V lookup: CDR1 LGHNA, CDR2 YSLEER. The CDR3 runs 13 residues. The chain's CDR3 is CASSRKRDQPQHF.

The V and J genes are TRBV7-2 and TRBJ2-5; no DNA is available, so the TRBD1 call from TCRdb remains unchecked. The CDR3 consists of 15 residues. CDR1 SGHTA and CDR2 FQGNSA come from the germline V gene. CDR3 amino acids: CASSLYPGAQETQYF. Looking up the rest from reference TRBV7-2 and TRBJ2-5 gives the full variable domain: GAGVSQSPSNKVTEKGKDVELRCDPISGHTALYWYRQSLGQGLEFLIYFQGNSAPDKSGLPSDRFSAERTGGSVSTLTIQRTQQEDSAVYLCASSLYPGAQETQYFGPGTRLLVL.

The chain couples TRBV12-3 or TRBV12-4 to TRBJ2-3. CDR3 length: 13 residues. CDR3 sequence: CAISGSWADTQYF.

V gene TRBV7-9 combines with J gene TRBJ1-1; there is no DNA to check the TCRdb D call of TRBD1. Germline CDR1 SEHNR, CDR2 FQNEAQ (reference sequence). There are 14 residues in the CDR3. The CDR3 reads CASSYFTGDTEAFF.

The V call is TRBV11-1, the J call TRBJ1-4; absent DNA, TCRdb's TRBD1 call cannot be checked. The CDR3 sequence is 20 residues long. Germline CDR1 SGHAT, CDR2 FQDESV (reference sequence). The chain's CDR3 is CASSLVGTGTGLQANEKLFF.

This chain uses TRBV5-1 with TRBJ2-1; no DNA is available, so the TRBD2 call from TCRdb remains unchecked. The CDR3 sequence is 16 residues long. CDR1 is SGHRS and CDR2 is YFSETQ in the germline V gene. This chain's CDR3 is CASSSLLAGGANEQFF.

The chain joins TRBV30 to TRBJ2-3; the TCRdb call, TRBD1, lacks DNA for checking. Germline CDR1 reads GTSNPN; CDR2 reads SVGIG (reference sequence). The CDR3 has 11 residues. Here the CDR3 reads CAWTGTDTQYF.

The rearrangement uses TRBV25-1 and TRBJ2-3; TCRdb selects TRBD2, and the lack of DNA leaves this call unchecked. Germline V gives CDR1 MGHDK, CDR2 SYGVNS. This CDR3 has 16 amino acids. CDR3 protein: CASSDRLAGGIDTQYF.

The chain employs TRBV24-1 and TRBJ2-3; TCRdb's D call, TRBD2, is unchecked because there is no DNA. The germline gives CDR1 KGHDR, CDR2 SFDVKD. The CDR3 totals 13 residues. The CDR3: CATMASGTDTQYF.

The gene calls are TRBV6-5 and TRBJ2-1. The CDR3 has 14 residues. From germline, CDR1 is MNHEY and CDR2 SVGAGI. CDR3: CASSSPGGYNEQFF.